This T cell receptor (beta chain) was profiled in a study of blood T cell repertoires in COVID-19. Study-level background: The United States, Italy and Spain supplied acute and convalescent COVID-19 samples. PBMCs, B-cell-depleted T cells, or T cells were the source of the cDNA or gDNA that made up the material.

In germline, CDR1 is MNHEY, CDR2 SVGEGT. Trimming shortened V by 4 bases and J by 4 bases, and 7 bases separated the two germline ends. CDR3 size: 12 residues. As processed by the authors: Amplifying reference gene primers gave estimates of nucleated cell counts. Using immunoSEQ multiplex PCR, the repertoire was profiled, and TCRdb retains in-frame clones only, with some absent. That table supplies the V and J calls and clone size; D and trimming were determined from the DNA. This sample has 400,000 to 550,000 clones, with about 89% found just once. Source material: peripheral blood. This TCR was recovered from a woman between 25 and 40 years old with acute or convalescent COVID-19. V usage is TRBV6-2 or TRBV6-3 and J usage is TRBJ1-1; D not resolved. The CDR3: CASSLASTEAFF. The DNA for the CDR3 is TGTGCCAGCAGTTTAGCCTCCACTGAAGCTTTCTTT.